This entry concerns a single T cell receptor (beta chain). What it binds is not known. The entry originates in a study of OX40 agonist ivuxolimab in advanced cancers. Method: immunoSEQ multiplex PCR; TCRdb's copy keeps in-frame clones and lacks some. This sample has around 65,000 clones, with around 91% found just once. The CDR3 is made up of 14 amino acids. Looked up from germline, CDR1 is MDHEN and CDR2 is SYDVKM. The V and J ends lost 6 bases and 8 bases respectively, with 16 bases between them. Study-wide results and caveats: Low normalized T-cell clonal expansion was additionally recorded for some nonresponders. Clonal expansion by week 6 occurred in CD4+ and CD8+ blood T cells (at 0.1 to 3.0 mg/kg).

The chain employs TRBV28 and TRBJ1-4; D is perhaps TRBD1 (6 bases). Specimen: CD4+ or CD8+ T cells sorted from blood, collected in a trial of the OX40 agonist ivuxolimab. The TCR originated in an adult with an advanced solid tumor such as melanoma, head and neck, liver or kidney cancer. As DNA, the CDR3 is TGTGCCAGCAGGCGGGGGGGGCAGGAGGAAAAACTGTTTTTT. Translating gives CASRRGGQEEKLFF. Complete variable domain (other parts from reference TRBV28 and TRBJ1-4): DVKVTQSSRYLVKRTGEKVFLECVQDMDHENMFWYRQDPGLGLRLIYFSYDVKMKEKGDIPEGYSVSREKKERFSLILESASTNQTSMYLCASRRGGQEEKLFFGSGTQLSVL.